What follows are 24 T cell receptor beta chains derived from one specimen sequenced in a study of T cells after yellow fever vaccination. TCRdb used MiXCR to reprocess the 5' RACE reads, holding one entry per CDR3 protein. This table has 20,000 to 25,000 distinct CDR3 sequences, 3.4% appearing once. The sequenced sample was PBMCs, either bulk or a sorted T-cell subset (CD4+, CD8+, memory, or dextramer-sorted; not recorded which), obtained roughly 47 days after the first yellow fever vaccination. These receptors were obtained from a man younger than 35 who received the YFV17D yellow fever vaccine.

This clonotype has a count of ten or more. This chain uses TRBV6-1 with TRBJ2-2; D is unclear. The V and J ends lost 10 bases and 0 bases respectively, with 18 bases between them. Germline CDR1 reads MNHNS; CDR2 reads SASEGT. The CDR3 spans 16 residues. The CDR3 spells CANSVGYLANTGELFF. CDR3 bases: TGTGCCAACAGCGTGGGGTATCTAGCGAACACCGGGGAGCTGTTTTTT.

This clonotype was seen at least ten times. The chain joins TRBV6-5 to TRBJ1-5, with TRBD1 as a possible D gene (5 bases). Germline CDR1 and CDR2: MNHEY and SVGAGI. V was cut by 3 bases and J by 6 bases, with 12 bases left in between. The CDR3 extends over 14 amino acids. Here the CDR3 reads CASSYGPGGQPQHF. CDR3 DNA sequence: TGTGCCAGCAGTTATGGCCCTGGGGGTCAGCCCCAGCATTTT.

This clonotype was seen at least ten times. V gene TRBV9 combines with J gene TRBJ2-3, with 8 bases aligning to TRBD2. Trimming removed 6 bases from V and 2 bases from J; junction bases left unmatched: 8. The CDR3 extends over 15 amino acids. The germline V gene has CDR1 SGDLS and CDR2 YYNGEE. In DNA form, the CDR3 reads TGTGCCAGCACCCCGGGGGGGGCAATCACAGATACGCAGTATTTT. Protein sequence: CASTPGGAITDTQYF.

There are many counts of this clonotype. The genes are TRBV10-3 and TRBJ2-2; D gene uncertain. Trimming shortened V by 8 bases and J by 0 bases, and 7 bases separated the two germline ends. From germline, CDR1 is ENHRY and CDR2 SYGVKD. The CDR3 is 13 amino acids. The CDR3 here is CAILAPNTGELFF. CDR3 bases: TGTGCCATCTTGGCCCCGAACACCGGGGAGCTGTTTTTT.

This clonotype was observed many times. V and J are TRBV11-2 and TRBJ2-5; either TRBD1 or TRBD2 may supply D (5 bases each). The V end lost 0 bases, the J end lost 5 bases, and 16 bases lay between the germline ends. Germline values: CDR1 SGHAT, CDR2 FQNNGV. CDR3 size: 16 residues. This chain's CDR3 is CASSLDPASWGETQYF. The CDR3 coding sequence is TGTGCCAGCAGCTTAGATCCGGCTAGCTGGGGGGAGACCCAGTACTTC. The full variable domain, with the rest looked up from reference TRBV11-2 and TRBJ2-5, is EAGVAQSPRYKIIEKRQSVAFWCNPISGHATLYWYQQILGQGPKLLIQFQNNGVVDDSQLPKDRFSAERLKGVDSTLKIQPAKLEDSAVYLCASSLDPASWGETQYFGPGTRLLVL.

This clonotype was counted many times. The CDR3 loop is CSVIRGESEKLFF. Written as DNA, the CDR3 is TGCAGCGTTATTAGGGGAGAATCAGAAAAACTGTTTTTT. The rearrangement uses TRBV29-1 and TRBJ1-4, with a possible D match to TRBD1 (5 bases). The CDR3 is 13 amino acids. The germline V gene has CDR1 SQVTM and CDR2 ANQGSEA. V gave up 5 bases and J gave up 8 bases, with 15 bases separating them. The full variable domain, in which reference TRBV29-1 and TRBJ1-4 provide the parts outside the CDR3, is SAVISQKPSRDICQRGTSLTIQCQVDSQVTMMFWYRQQPGQSLTLIATANQGSEATYESGFVIDKFPISRPNLTFSTLTVSNMSPEDSSIYLCSVIRGESEKLFFGSGTQLSVL.

This clonotype was detected ten times or more. This chain links TRBV12-3 or TRBV12-4 with TRBJ2-1; 8 positions match TRBD2. The CDR3 is 13 amino acids. J gave up 3 bases and V 6 bases, and 1 base lay outside the gene matches. Here the CDR3 reads CASSRGGYNEQFF. As DNA, the CDR3 is TGTGCCAGCAGCCGGGGGGGCTACAATGAGCAGTTCTTC.

This clonotype was seen many times. A junction boundary mismatches the germline segment, possibly from a read error. The V gene is TRBV29-1, the J gene TRBJ1-5; 11 positions match TRBD1. The germline V gene has CDR1 SQVTM and CDR2 ANQGSEA. The CDR3 runs 16 residues. CDR3 sequence reads: CSVEVSGQGGDQPQHF. The CDR3 bases are TGCAGCGTGGAAGTCTCGGGACAGGGGGGCGATCAGCCCCAGCATTTT.

The sample holds many counts of this clonotype. The chain links TRBV4-2 to TRBJ1-6, with TRBD1 matching 10 bases. The V gene's germline CDR1 is LGHNA and CDR2 YNFKEQ. The trim removed 0 bases at V and 8 bases at J, leaving 7 bases unmatched. The CDR3 is 17 residues long. The CDR3: CASSQDQGQGIYSPLHF. In nucleotides, the CDR3 is TGTGCCAGCAGCCAAGATCAGGGACAGGGGATTTATTCACCCCTCCACTTT.

This clonotype was seen repeatedly, ten times or more. J is TRBJ2-3 and V is TRBV5-5; D might be TRBD2 (6 bases). The CDR3 totals 16 residues. The germline gives CDR1 SGHKS, CDR2 YYEKEE (reference sequence). Between the trimmed V and J ends, which lost 3 bases and 4 bases, there was a span of 18 bases. The CDR3 bases are TGTGCCAGCAGCTGGAGGGGCCTAGCGTGGTCAGATACGCAGTATTTT. Protein sequence: CASSWRGLAWSDTQYF.

This clonotype was recorded many times. The rearrangement links TRBV29-1 to TRBJ2-5; D might be TRBD2 (6 bases). The CDR3 extends over 14 amino acids. Germline V CDR1 and CDR2: SQVTM, ANQGSEA. V lost 4 bases and J 5 bases, leaving 17 bases between the germline ends. CDR3 bases: TGCAGCGTTGCTATCGGGGGAGTTGAGGAGACCCAGTACTTC. Translating gives CSVAIGGVEETQYF.

In its sample, this clonotype was seen many times. V is TRBV29-1 and J is TRBJ2-1, with D tentatively TRBD1 (5 bases). Germline V CDR1 and CDR2: SQVTM, ANQGSEA. V dropped 3 bases and J dropped 9 bases, with 15 bases sitting between them. There are 13 residues in the CDR3. The CDR3, as DNA: TGCAGCGTTGATCGAACGGCAGGGCGTGAGCAGTTCTTC. This codes for CSVDRTAGREQFF.

In its sample, this clonotype was seen many times. V and J are TRBV19 and TRBJ1-5; D is ambiguous. CDR1 and CDR2 from the germline V gene are LNHDA and SQIVND (reference sequence). Deletions cut 10 bases from V and 1 base from J, with 11 bases between. The CDR3 runs 13 residues. The DNA of the CDR3 is TGTGCCACACCTACCCAGAGCAATCAGCCCCAGCATTTT. Its protein product is CATPTQSNQPQHF. Filled out from reference TRBV19 and TRBJ1-5, the complete variable domain reads DGGITQSPKYLFRKEGQNVTLSCEQNLNHDAMYWYRQDPGQGLRLIYYSQIVNDFQKGDIAEGYSVSREKKESFPLTVTSAQKNPTAFYLCATPTQSNQPQHFGDGTRLSIL.

There are many counts of this clonotype. The chain uses TRBV4-2 and TRBJ2-3, with unresolved D. The V gene's germline CDR1 is LGHNA and CDR2 YNFKEQ. The CDR3 sequence is 13 residues long. V dropped 3 bases and J dropped 5 bases, with 9 bases sitting between them. CDR3 residues: CASSHLRGDTQYF. The DNA for the CDR3 is TGTGCCAGCAGCCACCTACGAGGAGATACGCAGTATTTT.

This clonotype was seen at least ten times. The gene calls are TRBV7-9 and TRBJ2-3; perhaps TRBD1 as D (5 bases). CDR1 is SEHNR, CDR2 FQNEAQ, per germline (reference sequence). The CDR3 is 13 amino acids. The V gene lost 6 bases and the J gene lost 2 bases, with 9 bases spanning the gap. The CDR3 DNA sequence: TGTGCCAGCAGTGAACAGGTCACAGATACGCAGTATTTT. Amino acids: CASSEQVTDTQYF.

This clonotype has at least ten counts. V usage is TRBV20-1 and J usage is TRBJ1-1, with D tentatively TRBD1 (6 bases). V lost 3 bases to trimming and J lost 4 bases, with 21 bases between them. Germline V gives CDR1 DFQATT, CDR2 SNEGSKA (reference sequence). The CDR3 is 16 amino acids. The CDR3 DNA follows: TGCAGTGCTAGGTTAACAGGGTGGGATTCTAGCACTGAAGCTTTCTTT. Its translation is CSARLTGWDSSTEAFF.

The CDR3 nucleotides read TGTGCCAGCGGCCCTGGGCTCGGGGCAGGAAAAAACATTCAGTACTTC. Protein: CASGPGLGAGKNIQYF. The rearrangement links TRBV5-8 to TRBJ2-4; D is tentatively TRBD1 or TRBD2 (5 bases each). The germline V gene encodes CDR1 SGHTS and CDR2 YDEGEE. CDR3 length: 16 residues. V lost 7 bases and J lost 4, with 21 bases in between.

The sample holds many counts of this clonotype. CDR3 bases: TGTGCCAGCAGCTTGGGTTATCATCAGCCCCAGCATTTT. Translated, it gives CASSLGYHQPQHF. This chain connects TRBV7-2 to TRBJ1-5; D remains unclear. This CDR3 has 13 amino acids. Trimming pared 3 bases from V and 5 bases from J, leaving 8 bases between. The germline CDR1 and CDR2 sequences are SGHTA and FQGNSA.

In this sample, this clonotype turned up many times. The DNA of the CDR3 is TGTGCCATCAGTGGGACAGGGGGCCCAGATACGCAGTATTTT. Encoded protein: CAISGTGGPDTQYF. V is TRBV10-3 and J is TRBJ2-3, with TRBD1 matching over 11 bases. The CDR3 length is 14 residues. V shed 4 bases and J 4 bases; nucleotides not matched to a gene: 1. Germline V gene lookup returns CDR1 ENHRY and CDR2 SYGVKD.

This clonotype was seen many times. This chain uses TRBV4-2 with TRBJ1-6; D remains ambiguous. The CDR3 runs 15 residues. Trimming stripped 0 bases from V and 9 bases from J, with 12 bases between. CDR1 is LGHNA and CDR2 is YNFKEQ in the germline V gene. The CDR3 spells CASSQDDTMGSPLHF. The CDR3 region has the DNA TGTGCCAGCAGCCAAGATGACACTATGGGTTCACCCCTCCACTTT.

This clonotype was seen at least ten times. The genes are TRBV7-9 and TRBJ2-1; the match to TRBD2 covers 7 bases. This CDR3 is 16 amino acids long. Per germline, CDR1 SEHNR and CDR2 FQNEAQ (reference sequence). The V gene end was trimmed by 7 bases and the J gene end by 0 bases; junction bases not matched to a gene: 9. The CDR3 here is CASITQRGSSYNEQFF. CDR3 bases: TGTGCCAGCATCACACAGCGGGGAAGCTCCTACAATGAGCAGTTCTTC. Variable domain in full (rest from reference TRBV7-9 and TRBJ2-1): DTGVSQNPRHKITKRGQNVTFRCDPISEHNRLYWYRQTLGQGPEFLTYFQNEAQLEKSRLLSDRFSAERPKGSFSTLEIQRTEQGDSAMYLCASITQRGSSYNEQFFGPGTRLTVL.

This clonotype was counted many times. The chain recombines TRBV7-9 with TRBJ2-1; no clear D. The V end lost 6 bases, the J end lost 4 bases, and 13 bases lay between the germline ends. The V gene's germline CDR1 is SEHNR and CDR2 FQNEAQ (reference sequence). CDR3 length: 14 residues. CDR3 bases: TGTGCCAGCAGGGACGTACGGTGGTACAATGAGCAGTTCTTC. Translation gives CASRDVRWYNEQFF.

This clonotype was seen many times. J is TRBJ1-4 and V is TRBV18; D unresolved. CDR3 size: 17 residues. Looked up from germline, CDR1 is KGHSH and CDR2 is LQKENI. Trimming stripped 2 bases from V and 7 bases from J, with 20 bases between. CDR3 sequence (DNA): TGTGCCAGCTCACCATTAAACCCGGCGGAAGGGAGTGAAAAACTGTTTTTT. As protein: CASSPLNPAEGSEKLFF.

This clonotype was recorded at least ten times. The V and J genes are TRBV12-3 or TRBV12-4 and TRBJ1-1; D is possibly TRBD1 (5 bases). This CDR3 has 13 residues. V lost 2 bases to trimming and J lost 8 bases, with 12 bases between them. CDR3 DNA sequence: TGTGCCAGCAGTTTATGGGGGTCTAACGAAGCTTTCTTT. Its translation is CASSLWGSNEAFF.